These 3 T cell receptor beta chains share one sample of origin, sequenced in a study of blood T cell repertoires in COVID-19. The method was immunoSEQ multiplex PCR; TCRdb's version includes in-frame clones alone and lacks a portion of them. The repertoire holds roughly 200,000 clones, with 83% as singletons. The sequencing input was PBMCs or T cells enriched from blood (not recorded which). These receptors were obtained from a woman aged 50 to 65 who had been exposed to COVID-19.

This clone has a single count. V is TRBV7-9 and J is TRBJ1-1; possibly TRBD1 for D (6 bases). V was clipped by 5 bases and J by 1 base, with 11 bases between them. Germline V gene lookup returns CDR1 SEHNR and CDR2 FQNEAQ (reference sequence). The CDR3 totals 14 residues. CDR3 sequence: CASSPQGTNTEAFF. DNA for the CDR3: TGTGCCAGCAGCCCACAGGGTACGAACACTGAAGCTTTCTTT.

This chain links TRBV10-3 with TRBJ2-1; 10 bases match TRBD2. V gave up 8 bases and J gave up 0 bases; unmatched junction bases: 16. The CDR3 is made up of 19 amino acids. CDR1 and CDR2 from the germline V gene are ENHRY and SYGVKD. The CDR3 spells CAIGNSGGSFFGSYNEQFF. The CDR3 DNA sequence: TGTGCCATCGGGAATAGCGGGGGGTCCTTCTTCGGCTCCTACAATGAGCAGTTCTTC.

Comments on this clone: The sample holds other DNA sequences that translate to the same CDR3. The genes are TRBV2 and TRBJ1-5; 7 positions agree with TRBD1. The CDR3 is 13 amino acids. The ends lost 6 bases at V and 7 bases at J; junction bases unmatched: 6. Per the germline V gene, CDR1 is SNHLY and CDR2 is FYNNEI. The CDR3 spells CASSDRVYQPQHF. Written as DNA, the CDR3 is TGTGCCAGCAGCGACAGGGTGTACCAGCCCCAGCATTTT.